The entry that follows covers one T cell receptor (beta chain) sequence. The antigen is undetermined. The data are from a study of T cell responses to AZD1222 COVID-19 vaccine. Study findings and constraints: The study identified only six AZD1222 recipients as seropositive at baseline. Repertoire samples came only from after the peak T cell response.

TCRdb's copy holds only in-frame clones and misses some; the assay was immunoSEQ multiplex PCR. The table shows approximately 76,000 clones, with about 89% occurring only once. Sequencing was performed on peripheral blood, taken on day 0 of MenACWY control vaccination. The receptor was derived from an adult in good health.

The CDR3 bases are TGTGCCAGCAGCTCAAGTGGGGAGCAGTTCTTC. Translation gives CASSSSGEQFF. The genes are TRBV9 and TRBJ2-1, with D unclear. The CDR3 length is 11 residues. Trimming shortened V by 4 bases and J by 10 bases, and 9 bases separated the two germline ends. Germline V gene lookup returns CDR1 SGDLS and CDR2 YYNGEE.